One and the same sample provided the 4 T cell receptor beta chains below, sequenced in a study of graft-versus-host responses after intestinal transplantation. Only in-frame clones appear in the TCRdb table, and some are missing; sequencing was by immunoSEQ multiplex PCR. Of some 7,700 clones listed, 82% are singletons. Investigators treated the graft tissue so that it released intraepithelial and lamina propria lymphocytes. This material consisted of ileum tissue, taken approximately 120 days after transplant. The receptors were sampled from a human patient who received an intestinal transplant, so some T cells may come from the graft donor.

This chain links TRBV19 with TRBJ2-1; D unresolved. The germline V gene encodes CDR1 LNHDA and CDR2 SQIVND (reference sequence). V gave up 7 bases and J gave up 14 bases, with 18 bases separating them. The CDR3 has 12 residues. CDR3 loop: CASTSSMSREFF. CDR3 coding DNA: TGTGCCAGTACCTCCTCGATGTCCCGGGAGTTCTTC.

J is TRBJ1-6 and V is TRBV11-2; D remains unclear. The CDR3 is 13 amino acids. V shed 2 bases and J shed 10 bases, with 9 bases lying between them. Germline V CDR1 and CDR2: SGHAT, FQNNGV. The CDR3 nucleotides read TGTGCCAGCAGCTTAAGTTGGGTCTCACCCCTCCACTTT. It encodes CASSLSWVSPLHF.

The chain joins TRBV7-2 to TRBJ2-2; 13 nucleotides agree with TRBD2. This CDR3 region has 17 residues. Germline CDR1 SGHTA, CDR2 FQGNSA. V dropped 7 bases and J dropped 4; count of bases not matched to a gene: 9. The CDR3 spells CASTKLAGGPGTGELFF. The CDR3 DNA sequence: TGTGCCAGCACCAAACTAGCGGGAGGGCCAGGCACCGGGGAGCTGTTTTTT.

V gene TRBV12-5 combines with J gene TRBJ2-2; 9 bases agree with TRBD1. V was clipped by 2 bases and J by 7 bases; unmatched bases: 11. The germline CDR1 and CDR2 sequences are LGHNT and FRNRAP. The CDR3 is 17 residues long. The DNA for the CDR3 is TGTGCTAGTGGTTTGTCCACGGGACAGGGCCCTAACGGGGAGCTGTTTTTT. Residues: CASGLSTGQGPNGELFF.